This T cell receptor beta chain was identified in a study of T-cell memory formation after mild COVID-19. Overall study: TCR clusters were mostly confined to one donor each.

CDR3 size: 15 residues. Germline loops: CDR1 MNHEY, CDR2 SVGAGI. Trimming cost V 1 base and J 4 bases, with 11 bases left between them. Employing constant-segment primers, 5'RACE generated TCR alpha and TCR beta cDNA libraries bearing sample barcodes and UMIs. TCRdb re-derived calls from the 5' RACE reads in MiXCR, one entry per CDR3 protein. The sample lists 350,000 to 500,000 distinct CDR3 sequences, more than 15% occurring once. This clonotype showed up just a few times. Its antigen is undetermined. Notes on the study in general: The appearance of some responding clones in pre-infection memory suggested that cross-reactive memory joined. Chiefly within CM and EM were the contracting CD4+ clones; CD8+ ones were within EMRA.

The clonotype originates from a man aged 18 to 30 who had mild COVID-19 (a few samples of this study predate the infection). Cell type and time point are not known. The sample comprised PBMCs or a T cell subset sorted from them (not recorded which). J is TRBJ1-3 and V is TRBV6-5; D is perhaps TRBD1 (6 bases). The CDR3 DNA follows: TGTGCCAGCAGTTACTTAGGGGGAGCAGGAAACACCATATATTTT. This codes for CASSYLGGAGNTIYF.